One and the same sample provided the 3 T cell receptor beta chains below, sequenced in a study of blood T cells in healthy people across ages. A sample-barcoded 5' primer and a J-beta primer mix were used in a second PCR of roughly 7 to 11 cycles. TCRdb reanalysed the 5' RACE reads using MiXCR and keeps one entry per CDR3 protein. In the table there are about 400,000 distinct CDR3 sequences, 45% to 60% of which are singletons. The material sequenced was blood. Receptors originate from a man in his fifties or sixties in good health.

The chain has TRBV12-3 or TRBV12-4 and TRBJ2-5, with 9 bases lining up with TRBD1. V trimming: 6 bases; J trimming: 11 bases; junction bases outside the gene matches: 13. CDR3 length equals 14 residues. CDR3 DNA sequence: TGTGCCAGCAGGACCCGAACAGGGGGCAATGAGCAGTACTTC. This sequence encodes CASRTRTGGNEQYF.

The rearrangement uses TRBV4-3 and TRBJ2-6; 8 positions agree with TRBD1. The junction had 3 bases not matched to a gene; V was cut back by 3 bases and J by 5 bases. CDR3 size: 15 residues. Looked up from germline, CDR1 is LGHNA and CDR2 is YSLEER. As DNA, the CDR3 is TGCGCCAGCAGCCAGGGACAGGTCTGGGCCAACGTCCTGACTTTC. Residues: CASSQGQVWANVLTF.

This clonotype appeared a few times. This chain connects TRBV7-2 to TRBJ2-5; possibly TRBD2 for D (5 bases). Trimming shortened V by 5 bases and J by 4 bases, and 17 bases separated the two germline ends. Germline assignment: CDR1 SGHTA and CDR2 FQGNSA. This CDR3 is 15 amino acids long. The CDR3 region has the DNA TGTGCCAGCAGCCCTCGCCGAGGGTATTCAGAGACCCAGTACTTC. Translating it yields CASSPRRGYSETQYF.